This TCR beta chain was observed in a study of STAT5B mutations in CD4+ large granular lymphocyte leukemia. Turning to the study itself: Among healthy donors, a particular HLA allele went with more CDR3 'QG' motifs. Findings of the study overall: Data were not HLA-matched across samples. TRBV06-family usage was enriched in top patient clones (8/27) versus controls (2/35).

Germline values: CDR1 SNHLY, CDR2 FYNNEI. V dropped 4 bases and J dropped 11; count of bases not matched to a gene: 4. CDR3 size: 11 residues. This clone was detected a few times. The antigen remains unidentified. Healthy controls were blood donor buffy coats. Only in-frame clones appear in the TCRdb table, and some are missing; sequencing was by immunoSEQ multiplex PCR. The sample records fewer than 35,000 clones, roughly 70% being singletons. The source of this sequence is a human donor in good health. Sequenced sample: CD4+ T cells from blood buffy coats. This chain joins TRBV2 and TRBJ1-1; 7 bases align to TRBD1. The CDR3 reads CASSVEGAAFF. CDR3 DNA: TGTGCCAGCAGTGTAGAGGGGGCGGCTTTCTTT. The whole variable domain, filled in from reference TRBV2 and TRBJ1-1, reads EPEVTQTPSHQVTQMGQEVILRCVPISNHLYFYWYRQILGQKVEFLVSFYNNEISEKSEIFDDQFSVERPDGSNFTLKIRSTKLEDSAMYFCASSVEGAAFFGQGTRLTVV.